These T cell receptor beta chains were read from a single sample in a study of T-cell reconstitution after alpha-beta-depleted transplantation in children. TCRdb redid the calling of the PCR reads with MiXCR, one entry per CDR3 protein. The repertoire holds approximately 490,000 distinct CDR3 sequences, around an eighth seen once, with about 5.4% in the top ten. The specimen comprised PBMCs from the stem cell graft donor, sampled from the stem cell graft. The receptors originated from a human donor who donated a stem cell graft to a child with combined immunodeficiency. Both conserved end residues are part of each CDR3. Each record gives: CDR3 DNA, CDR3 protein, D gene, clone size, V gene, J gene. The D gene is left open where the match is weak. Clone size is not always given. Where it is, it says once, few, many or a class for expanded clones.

CDR3nt: TGCAGCGTCATCACAGGGGGCAACACAGATACGCAGTATTTT; CDR3aa: CSVITGGNTDTQYF; d_gene: TRBD1; abundance: once; v_gene: TRBV29-1; j_gene: TRBJ2-3
CDR3nt: TGTGCCAGCAGCTCCCTACAGGGCGACACTGAAGCTTTCTTT; CDR3aa: CASSSLQGDTEAFF; d_gene: NA; abundance: NA; v_gene: TRBV7-9; j_gene: TRBJ1-1
CDR3nt: TGTGCCAGCAGCTTAGGCTTTGGACAGTCCTACGAGCAGTACTTC; CDR3aa: CASSLGFGQSYEQYF; d_gene: NA; abundance: few; v_gene: TRBV7-9; j_gene: TRBJ2-7
CDR3nt: TGCAGCGTCGGATGGGGGGACACTGAAGCTTTCTTT; CDR3aa: CSVGWGDTEAFF; d_gene: NA; abundance: NA; v_gene: TRBV29-1; j_gene: TRBJ1-1
CDR3nt: TGCAGTGCCTGGGTTGGCGGCACTGAAGCTTTCTTT; CDR3aa: CSAWVGGTEAFF; d_gene: NA; abundance: NA; v_gene: TRBV20-1; j_gene: TRBJ1-1
CDR3nt: TGCAGCGTTCGGCGGGGGGACTACAATGAGCAGTTCTTC; CDR3aa: CSVRRGDYNEQFF; d_gene: TRBD2; abundance: NA; v_gene: TRBV29-1; j_gene: TRBJ2-1
CDR3nt: TGCAGTGCTAGCAGACAGTTGAACACTGAAGCTTTCTTT; CDR3aa: CSASRQLNTEAFF; d_gene: NA; abundance: many; v_gene: TRBV20-1; j_gene: TRBJ1-1
CDR3nt: TGTGCCAGCATCGCAGGGGCGGCCGGGGAGCTGTTTTTT; CDR3aa: CASIAGAAGELFF; d_gene: NA; abundance: few; v_gene: TRBV7-8; j_gene: TRBJ2-2
CDR3nt: TGTGCCAGCAGCTTGGCCTTTGCTCATCTCGAGGAGCAGTACTTC; CDR3aa: CASSLAFAHLEEQYF; d_gene: NA; abundance: NA; v_gene: TRBV5-5; j_gene: TRBJ2-7
CDR3nt: TGTGCCACCAGTGAAGGAGTTTGGGATACGCAGTATTTT; CDR3aa: CATSEGVWDTQYF; d_gene: NA; abundance: few; v_gene: TRBV24-1; j_gene: TRBJ2-3
CDR3nt: TGTGCCAGCAGCTTAATCCGGAATGAGCAGTTCTTC; CDR3aa: CASSLIRNEQFF; d_gene: NA; abundance: NA; v_gene: TRBV7-9; j_gene: TRBJ2-1
CDR3nt: TGTGCCAGCAGTCCCGGGACAGATACCTACGAGCAGTACTTC; CDR3aa: CASSPGTDTYEQYF; d_gene: TRBD1; abundance: NA; v_gene: TRBV27; j_gene: TRBJ2-7
CDR3nt: TGTGCCAGCAGTTGGACAGGGGGCGTCACAGATACGCAGTATTTT; CDR3aa: CASSWTGGVTDTQYF; d_gene: TRBD1; abundance: NA; v_gene: TRBV12-3/TRBV12-4; j_gene: TRBJ2-3
CDR3nt: TGTGCCAGCAGCTCCTACGTGTACAATGAGCAGTTCTTC; CDR3aa: CASSSYVYNEQFF; d_gene: NA; abundance: many; v_gene: TRBV7-8; j_gene: TRBJ2-1
CDR3nt: TGTGCCAGCAGCCTCTCGCCCGGCGGATGGGAGAAGTACTTC; CDR3aa: CASSLSPGGWEKYF; d_gene: NA; abundance: many; v_gene: TRBV7-2; j_gene: TRBJ2-5
CDR3nt: TGTGCCAGCAGTTACGGGGAAGCCTATGGCTACACCTTC; CDR3aa: CASSYGEAYGYTF; d_gene: NA; abundance: many; v_gene: TRBV6-5; j_gene: TRBJ1-2
CDR3nt: TGTGCCAGCAGTTGGTCGGGACAGGGGAACACTGAAGCTTTCTTT; CDR3aa: CASSWSGQGNTEAFF; d_gene: TRBD1; abundance: few; v_gene: TRBV12-3/TRBV12-4; j_gene: TRBJ1-1
CDR3nt: TGCAGTGCTAGGACAGGGTATTATGGGAGGGCTGAAGCTTTCTTT; CDR3aa: CSARTGYYGRAEAFF; d_gene: TRBD1; abundance: NA; v_gene: TRBV20-1; j_gene: TRBJ1-1
CDR3nt: TGCAGCGTTGGTGAGTTATCGGCTGGATACACCTTC; CDR3aa: CSVGELSAGYTF; d_gene: NA; abundance: few; v_gene: TRBV29-1; j_gene: TRBJ1-2
CDR3nt: TGTGCCAGCAAAATCGACAGTAGCAATCAGCCCCAGCATTTT; CDR3aa: CASKIDSSNQPQHF; d_gene: NA; abundance: few; v_gene: TRBV7-2; j_gene: TRBJ1-5
CDR3nt: TGTGCCAGCAGTTCCACCACCGGTAGCACTGAAGCTTTCTTT; CDR3aa: CASSSTTGSTEAFF; d_gene: NA; abundance: NA; v_gene: TRBV6-5; j_gene: TRBJ1-1
CDR3nt: TGTGCCTGGAGTATCCGGGTGTACCAAGAGACCCAGTACTTC; CDR3aa: CAWSIRVYQETQYF; d_gene: NA; abundance: many; v_gene: TRBV30; j_gene: TRBJ2-5
CDR3nt: TGTGCCAGCTCACCACTAAGCGGGTCCTACAATGAGCAGTTCTTC; CDR3aa: CASSPLSGSYNEQFF; d_gene: NA; abundance: few; v_gene: TRBV18; j_gene: TRBJ2-1
CDR3nt: TGTGCCAGCAGCTTGGGCCCGCCTTGGGACAGGGAAAATCAGCCCCAGCATTTT; CDR3aa: CASSLGPPWDRENQPQHF; d_gene: TRBD1; abundance: NA; v_gene: TRBV11-1; j_gene: TRBJ1-5
CDR3nt: TGCGCCAGCAGCCAATCTTTCCAGGGTGGCGATGGCTGCACCTTC; CDR3aa: CASSQSFQGGDGCTF; d_gene: NA; abundance: NA; v_gene: TRBV4-3; j_gene: TRBJ1-2
CDR3nt: TGTGCCATCAGGAAGACTCTGAATGAAAAACTGTTTTTT; CDR3aa: CAIRKTLNEKLFF; d_gene: NA; abundance: few; v_gene: TRBV10-3; j_gene: TRBJ1-4
CDR3nt: TGTGCCAGCAGTCAGGGTTCGGGCAATCAGCCCCAGCATTTT; CDR3aa: CASSQGSGNQPQHF; d_gene: NA; abundance: many; v_gene: TRBV6-5; j_gene: TRBJ1-5
CDR3nt: TGTGCCATAAGGGGGGACCAAGAGACCCAGTACTTC; CDR3aa: CAIRGDQETQYF; d_gene: NA; abundance: NA; v_gene: TRBV10-3; j_gene: TRBJ2-5
CDR3nt: TGTGCCAGCAGCTTTGGACCCTTGGAAGAGACCCAGTACTTC; CDR3aa: CASSFGPLEETQYF; d_gene: NA; abundance: few; v_gene: TRBV12-3/TRBV12-4; j_gene: TRBJ2-5
CDR3nt: TGCAGCGTCGGGACACCCCGGAGGTTCGAGCAGTACTTC; CDR3aa: CSVGTPRRFEQYF; d_gene: NA; abundance: many; v_gene: TRBV29-1; j_gene: TRBJ2-7
CDR3nt: TGCAGTGCTAGAGATCCAGGGGGACTGAACACCGGGGAGCTGTTTTTT; CDR3aa: CSARDPGGLNTGELFF; d_gene: NA; abundance: NA; v_gene: TRBV20-1; j_gene: TRBJ2-2
CDR3nt: TGTGCCTGGAGTGTAACCGGAACTAACACTGAAGCTTTCTTT; CDR3aa: CAWSVTGTNTEAFF; d_gene: NA; abundance: many; v_gene: TRBV30; j_gene: TRBJ1-1
CDR3nt: TGTGCCAGCAGCTTGACAGGGGGAGGCCTTCAGCCCCAGCATTTT; CDR3aa: CASSLTGGGLQPQHF; d_gene: TRBD1; abundance: few; v_gene: TRBV7-6; j_gene: TRBJ1-5
CDR3nt: TGTGCCATCAGTGAGGCGGCGGGGGAGGTCTACGAGCAGTACTTC; CDR3aa: CAISEAAGEVYEQYF; d_gene: TRBD2; abundance: many; v_gene: TRBV10-3; j_gene: TRBJ2-7
CDR3nt: TGTGCCAGCAGTTCGACTGGTCGGGGGGCCCAGTACTTC; CDR3aa: CASSSTGRGAQYF; d_gene: TRBD2; abundance: many; v_gene: TRBV12-3/TRBV12-4; j_gene: TRBJ2-5
CDR3nt: TGCAGTGCGACCGCAGATACGCAGTATTTT; CDR3aa: CSATADTQYF; d_gene: NA; abundance: NA; v_gene: TRBV20-1; j_gene: TRBJ2-3
CDR3nt: TGTGCCAGCAGTCCAACAGGGGTAGGGTCACCCCTCCACTTT; CDR3aa: CASSPTGVGSPLHF; d_gene: TRBD1; abundance: few; v_gene: TRBV12-3/TRBV12-4; j_gene: TRBJ1-6
CDR3nt: TGTGCCAGCAAGTATCCTAGCGGGGTACCCGGGGAGCTGTTTTTT; CDR3aa: CASKYPSGVPGELFF; d_gene: TRBD2; abundance: few; v_gene: TRBV6-1; j_gene: TRBJ2-2
CDR3nt: TGTGCCAGCAGCTTGGGAAGTTATAAACAAGAGACCCAGTACTTC; CDR3aa: CASSLGSYKQETQYF; d_gene: NA; abundance: NA; v_gene: TRBV11-2; j_gene: TRBJ2-5
CDR3nt: TGTGCCAGCAGCTTCACGACCGGGGGTTCGGATGAGCAGTTCTTC; CDR3aa: CASSFTTGGSDEQFF; d_gene: NA; abundance: NA; v_gene: TRBV9; j_gene: TRBJ2-1
CDR3nt: TGTGCCAGCAGCTTAGAAGGGACAGGGGCCAAAAACATTCAGTACTTC; CDR3aa: CASSLEGTGAKNIQYF; d_gene: TRBD1; abundance: many; v_gene: TRBV7-9; j_gene: TRBJ2-4
CDR3nt: TGTGCCATCAGTGATTCCAGGGGTGAGAACGAGCAGTACTTC; CDR3aa: CAISDSRGENEQYF; d_gene: NA; abundance: many; v_gene: TRBV10-3; j_gene: TRBJ2-7
CDR3nt: TGCAGCGCCATAGGGACAGTTGCCTACAATGAGCAGTTCTTC; CDR3aa: CSAIGTVAYNEQFF; d_gene: TRBD1; abundance: many; v_gene: TRBV29-1; j_gene: TRBJ2-1
CDR3nt: TGTGCCACCAGCAGGGGACCACTCGGCACAGATACGCAGTATTTT; CDR3aa: CATSRGPLGTDTQYF; d_gene: NA; abundance: many; v_gene: TRBV15; j_gene: TRBJ2-3
CDR3nt: TGTGCCAGCAGTTTAGCGGAAACCTACAATGAGCAGTTCTTC; CDR3aa: CASSLAETYNEQFF; d_gene: NA; abundance: NA; v_gene: TRBV12-3/TRBV12-4; j_gene: TRBJ2-1